This entry describes one T cell receptor (beta chain). Its specificity is unknown. The entry originates in a study of CD8+ T cells in alopecia areata. Study-wide results and caveats: Clarity of TCR sharing across patients fell short of that in mice, possibly HLA-related. Higher clonality and more expanded CD8+ clones appeared in lesional than normal scalp.

In germline, CDR1 is LNHNV, CDR2 YYDKDF (reference sequence). This CDR3 is built from 18 residues. Germline trimming cut 3 bases from V and 1 base from J; bases unmatched to any gene: 12. TCR sequencing used cDNA made by reverse transcription of extracted RNA. TCRdb's table, derived via immunoSEQ multiplex PCR, lists solely in-frame clones and lacks some. The sample lists about 150,000 clones; around 50% were seen once. Researchers took lesional scalp punch biopsies and peripheral blood from people who were alopecia areata patients. This sample comprised CD8+ T cells sorted from blood, obtained at week 0. The V gene is TRBV15, the J gene TRBJ2-3, with 8 bases fitting TRBD1. The receptor was isolated from a human donor with alopecia areata. The CDR3 loop is CATSRAQIRGRGTDTQYF. In nucleotides, the CDR3 is TGTGCCACCAGCAGGGCCCAAATCAGGGGGCGAGGCACAGATACGCAGTATTTT.